This T cell receptor (beta chain) was captured in a study of post-analysis software for immune sequencing data (dated by TCRdb to between 2014 and 2017). General notes on the study: Recorded disease courses included relapsing-remitting, secondary progressive and progressive-relapsing multiple sclerosis, with some patients lacking subtype annotation. A subset of samples was prepared in parallel using single-end sample barcoding, then pooled and co-amplified after Illumina adapter ligation. The multiple sclerosis patient repertoires were compared with some twelve previously published healthy control repertoires from donors aged roughly 6 to 25 years.

Comment on this clonotype: No antigen is known for it. No much larger clone exists at a distance of one base, and base qualities are not known.

Here is what the overall study found, with its caveats: The control group was slightly older than the multiple sclerosis patient group. Patients showed significantly higher frequencies than controls for several TRBV segments, among them TRBV5-6, TRBV5-1 and TRBV20-1. Direct clustering with F measure showed strong co-clustering of samples prepared in the same batch, prompting a batch-effect correction. Normalized Chao1 diversity was significantly lower in multiple sclerosis patients than controls, suggesting substantial peripheral T-cell clonal expansion.

Receptor libraries were prepared by PCR. The run used an Illumina HiSeq 2500. Unique molecular identifiers were incorporated into TCR beta cDNA libraries to reduce PCR and sequencing biases. Roughly 500,000 cDNA molecules were obtained for every 1 to 10 million input T cells, so each molecule roughly corresponded to one T cell. Patient libraries were prepared and sequenced with the same protocol used for the earlier healthy control dataset. Samples belonging to the same batch were prepared together, multiplexed and sequenced on a shared HiSeq lane. The study's processing was this. Raw barcoded reads were processed with MIGEC, and single-read molecular identifier groups were discarded before consensus assembly and CDR3 extraction. VDJtools was used for post-analysis of the clonotype tables, and diversity was normalized by down-sampling every dataset to the size of the smallest sample. Repertoire overlap clustering matched CDR3 amino acid but not nucleotide sequences to correct batch-related cross-sample contamination. Using fastp at Q25 and MiXCR, TCRdb reprocessed the public reads and kept productive beta chains. Every distinct CDR3 protein forms one entry, paired with its most common genes and DNA. Clone size and V and J calls follow TCRdb, not the original study. This sample gives 750,000 to 950,000 distinct CDR3 sequences in total; around 53% of them show up just once. Jointly, the top ten make up about 4.5% of the sample.

The germline V and J ends show losses of 1 base and 3 bases respectively, and no gene match explains 24 bases of the junction. The CDR3 measures 20 amino acids from cysteine to phenylalanine. This entry keeps only the CDR3 DNA: 60 bases, framed from base 1. Reading the germline V gene (reference sequence) gives CDR1 DFQATT and CDR2 SNEGSKA. To demonstrate the VDJtools post-analysis software, the study profiled TCR beta repertoires from the peripheral blood of 13 young patients with multiple sclerosis. Multiple sclerosis patients were children and adolescents aged roughly 6 to 17 years. This TCR was sampled from a girl under 18 with multiple sclerosis. In this chain, TRBV20-1 is recombined with TRBJ2-7, with 7 bases in between that match TRBD1. The sample consisted of blood. The CDR3 sequence is CSARGSTYRADRINRYEQYF. The sequenced DNA is TGCAGTGCTAGAGGATCGACCTACCGGGCGGACAGGATAAATCGCTACGAGCAGTACTTC.